This TCR beta chain was identified during a study of graft-versus-host responses after intestinal transplantation. Germline V gene data show CDR1 as SGHVS and CDR2 as FNYEAQ. V was clipped by 2 bases and J by 3 bases, with 17 bases between them. This CDR3 has 16 residues. Notes on this clone: As yet, its antigen is unknown.

Generated by immunoSEQ multiplex PCR, the TCRdb table keeps only in-frame clones and is missing some. The sample lists 90,000 to 150,000 clones, over 85% occurring once. The chain recombines TRBV7-6 with TRBJ2-7, with TRBD1 as a possible D gene (7 bases). The sequence derives from a human donor who received an intestinal transplant. Specimen: unstimulated CD4+ T cells sorted from spleen or lymph node cells, collected before intestinal transplant. The CDR3 region has the DNA TGTGCCAGCAGCTTATCCCCGGGGGACAGTCTCTACGAGCAGTACTTC. It yields the protein CASSLSPGDSLYEQYF.